A selection of T cell receptor beta chains follows, all from one sample in a study of blood T cell repertoires in COVID-19. The table came from immunoSEQ multiplex PCR; TCRdb's copy has only in-frame clones and leaves some out. The sample records 91,000 or so clones, roughly 82% being singletons. The sample consisted of peripheral blood. These receptors came from a man aged 45 to 65 with active or convalescent COVID-19. Both conserved end residues are part of each CDR3. Each record gives: V gene, D gene, CDR3 protein. The D gene is left open where the match is weak.

TRBV12-3/TRBV12-4,NA,CASSFGEGPQHF
TRBV3-1/TRBV3-2,NA,CASSQEGREGNTIYF
TRBV13,TRBD1,CASSGTDNNEQYF
TRBV5-1,TRBD1,CASSLGQGLSGNTIYF
TRBV28,NA,CASSPIAGNTIYF
TRBV7-2,TRBD2,CASSLEVSGGADTQYF
TRBV7-9,TRBD1,CASSPQGGMRNTEAFF
TRBV29-1,NA,CSVEERRSYGYTF
TRBV5-4,NA,CASSLVYTDTQYF
TRBV5-1,TRBD1,CASSLHPGQGDEKLFF
TRBV28,TRBD1,CASGTGDSGELFF
TRBV2,TRBD1,CASSPRTGVDEKLFF
TRBV7-2,TRBD2,CASSLGGGTSAYEQYF
TRBV7-9,NA,CASSPGQLYGYTF
TRBV29-1,NA,CSVEGGVNYGYTF
TRBV5-8,NA,CASSLDRLNTEAFF
TRBV7-2,TRBD2,CASSTAGGAYNEQFF
TRBV7-8,TRBD1,CASSSSPTGGNQPQHF
TRBV18,TRBD1,CASSPNRQGSGTEAFF
TRBV6-1,NA,CASSELPSTGELFF
TRBV2,TRBD1,CASSNFMGQNSPLHF
TRBV5-1,NA,CASTIDMNTEAFF
TRBV6-2/TRBV6-3,NA,CASSYRGQDLTYSNQPQHF
TRBV5-1,TRBD1,CASSLRAGGLNEKLFF
TRBV6-5,NA,CASRRTRWYQETQYF
TRBV7-2,NA,CASSYSSYEQYF
TRBV18,NA,CASSRGGIRSPLHF
TRBV10-2,TRBD1,CASSQPGQGYNEQFF
TRBV7-2,NA,CASSLAGGRETQYF
TRBV6-5,NA,CASSYSSGSGYTF
TRBV2,NA,CASSGQTNTGELFF
TRBV5-1,NA,CASSVGSSSYNEQFF
TRBV5-8,NA,CASLDGRSNYGYTF
TRBV10-1,NA,CASSTGYTGELFF
TRBV5-4,TRBD2,CASSLEVRGGPGELFF
TRBV7-9,TRBD1,CASSRTGSIEQYF
TRBV19,TRBD1,CASSLGQGREKLFF
TRBV7-2,NA,CASSLVQSNQPQHF
TRBV10-1,NA,CASSDPIGGSTGELFF
TRBV24-1,TRBD1,CATSRGPGNTIYF
TRBV21-1,NA,CASSKSAGVENTIYF
TRBV24-1,NA,CATSAGLHSPLHF
TRBV7-8,TRBD1,CASSPGGSNQPQHF
TRBV12-3/TRBV12-4,NA,CASSPQGSPLHF
TRBV29-1,TRBD1,CSARTGLYYGYTF
TRBV6-6,NA,CASSYRQGSNSPLHF
TRBV7-8,NA,CASNVGGRTEAFF
TRBV6-1,NA,CASSEATGIGSRNEQFF
TRBV27,TRBD2,CASRTAGGTGELFF
TRBV10-3,NA,CAISVNSGTDTQYF
TRBV6-5,NA,CASSHPEGVAFF
TRBV7-9,NA,CASSLADSPTYEQYF
TRBV19,TRBD1,CASETGGGQPQHF